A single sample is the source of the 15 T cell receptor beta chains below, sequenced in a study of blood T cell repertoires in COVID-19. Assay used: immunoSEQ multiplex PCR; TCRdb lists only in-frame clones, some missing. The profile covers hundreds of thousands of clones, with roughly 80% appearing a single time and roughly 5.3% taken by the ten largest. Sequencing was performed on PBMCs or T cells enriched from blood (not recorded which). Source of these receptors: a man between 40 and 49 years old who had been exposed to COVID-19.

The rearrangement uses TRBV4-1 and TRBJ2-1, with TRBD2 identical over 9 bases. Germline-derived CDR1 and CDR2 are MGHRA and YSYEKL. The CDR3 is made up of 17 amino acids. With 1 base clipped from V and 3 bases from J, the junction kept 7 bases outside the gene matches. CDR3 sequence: CASSQVSASGIYNEQFF. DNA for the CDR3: TGCGCCAGCAGCCAAGTCTCGGCTAGCGGGATCTACAATGAGCAGTTCTTC.

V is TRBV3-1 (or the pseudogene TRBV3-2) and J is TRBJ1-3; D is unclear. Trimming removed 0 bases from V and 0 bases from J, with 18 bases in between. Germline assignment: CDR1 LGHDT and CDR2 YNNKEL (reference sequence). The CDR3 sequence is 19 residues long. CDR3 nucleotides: TGTGCCAGCAGCCAAGAAAGCCCGGTGGTGGTCCGCTCTGGAAACACCATATATTTT. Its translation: CASSQESPVVVRSGNTIYF.

In DNA form, the CDR3 reads TGTGCCAGCAGCGTGCAGGGAGGTACCGGGGAGCTGTTTTTT. Its protein is CASSVQGGTGELFF. The V gene is TRBV5-4, the J gene TRBJ2-2, with a possible D match to TRBD2 (6 bases). The V and J ends lost 4 bases and 5 bases respectively, with 12 bases between them. This CDR3 is 14 amino acids long. Germline V gene data show CDR1 as SGHNT and CDR2 as YYREEE (reference sequence).

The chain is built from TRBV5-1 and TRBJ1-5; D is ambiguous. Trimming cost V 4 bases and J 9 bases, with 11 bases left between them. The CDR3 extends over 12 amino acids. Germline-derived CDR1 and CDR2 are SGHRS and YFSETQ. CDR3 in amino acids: CASSDDEGPQHF. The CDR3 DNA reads TGCGCCAGCAGCGATGATGAGGGGCCCCAGCATTTT.

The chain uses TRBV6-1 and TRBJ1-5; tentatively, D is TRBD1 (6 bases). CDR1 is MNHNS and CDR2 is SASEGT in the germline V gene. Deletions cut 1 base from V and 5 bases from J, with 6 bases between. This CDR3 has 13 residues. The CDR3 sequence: CASSEDRDQPQHF. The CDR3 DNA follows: TGTGCCAGCAGTGAAGACAGGGATCAGCCCCAGCATTTT.

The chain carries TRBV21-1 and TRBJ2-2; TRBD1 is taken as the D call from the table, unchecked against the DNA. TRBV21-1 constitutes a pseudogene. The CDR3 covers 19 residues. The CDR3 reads CATNLPGTGGGHRTGELFF. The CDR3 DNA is TGTGCCACGAACCTACCCGGGACAGGGGGCGGTCATCGCACCGGGGAGCTGTTTTTT.

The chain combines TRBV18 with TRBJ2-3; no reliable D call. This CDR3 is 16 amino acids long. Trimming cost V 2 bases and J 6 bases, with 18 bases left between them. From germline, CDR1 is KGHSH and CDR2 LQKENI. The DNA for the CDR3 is TGTGCCAGCTCACCAGGTGCAGGTAGACACGGTGATACGCAGTATTTT. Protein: CASSPGAGRHGDTQYF. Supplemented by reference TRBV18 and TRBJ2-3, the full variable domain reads NAGVMQNPRHLVRRRGQEARLRCSPMKGHSHVYWYRQLPEEGLKFMVYLQKENIIDESGMPKERFSAEFPKEGPSILRIQQVVRGDSAAYFCASSPGAGRHGDTQYFGPGTRLTVL.

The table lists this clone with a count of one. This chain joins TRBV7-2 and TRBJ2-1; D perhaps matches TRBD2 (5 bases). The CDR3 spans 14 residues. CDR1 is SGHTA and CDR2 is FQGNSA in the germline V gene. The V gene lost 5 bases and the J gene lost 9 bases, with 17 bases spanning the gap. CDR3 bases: TGTGCCAGCAGCGCCTCCGGGGTCTGGGCTGAGCAGTTCTTC. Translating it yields CASSASGVWAEQFF.

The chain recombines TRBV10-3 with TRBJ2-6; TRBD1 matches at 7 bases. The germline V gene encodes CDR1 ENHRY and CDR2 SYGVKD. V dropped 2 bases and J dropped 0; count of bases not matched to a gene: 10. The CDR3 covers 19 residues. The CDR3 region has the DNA TGTGCCATCAGTGAGCCCCCGAGACAGGGCTCCTCTGGGGCCAACGTCCTGACTTTC. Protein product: CAISEPPRQGSSGANVLTF.

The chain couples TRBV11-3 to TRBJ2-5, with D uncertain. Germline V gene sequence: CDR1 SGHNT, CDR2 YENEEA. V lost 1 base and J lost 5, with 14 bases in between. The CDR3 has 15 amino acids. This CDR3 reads CASSLVLVKAETQYF. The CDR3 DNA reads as TGTGCCAGCAGCTTAGTTCTAGTGAAGGCGGAGACCCAGTACTTC.

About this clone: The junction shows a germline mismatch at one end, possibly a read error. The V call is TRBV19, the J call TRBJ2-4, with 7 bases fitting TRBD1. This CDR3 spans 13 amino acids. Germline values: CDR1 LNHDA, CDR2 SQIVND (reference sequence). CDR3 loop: CASRGPGTAASSF. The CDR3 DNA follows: TGTGCCAGCAGAGGTCCCGGGACAGCCGCCTCCAGCTTC.

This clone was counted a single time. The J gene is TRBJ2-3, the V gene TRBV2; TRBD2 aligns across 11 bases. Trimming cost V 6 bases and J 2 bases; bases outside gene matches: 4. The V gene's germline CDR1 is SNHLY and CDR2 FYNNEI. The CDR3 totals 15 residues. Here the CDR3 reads CASSRLAGNTDTQYF. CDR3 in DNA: TGTGCCAGCAGCAGACTAGCGGGAAACACAGATACGCAGTATTTT.

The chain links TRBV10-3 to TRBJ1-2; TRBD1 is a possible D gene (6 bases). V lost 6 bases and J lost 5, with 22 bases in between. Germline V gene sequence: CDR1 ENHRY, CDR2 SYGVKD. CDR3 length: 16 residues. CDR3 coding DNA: TGTGCCATCAGCGATACCAAGAAGGGGGGGAGTTATGGCTACACCTTC. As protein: CAISDTKKGGSYGYTF.

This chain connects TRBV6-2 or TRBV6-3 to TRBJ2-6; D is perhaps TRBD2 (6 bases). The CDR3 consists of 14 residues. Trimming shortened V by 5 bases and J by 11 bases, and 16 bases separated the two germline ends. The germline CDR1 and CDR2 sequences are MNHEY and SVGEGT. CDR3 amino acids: CASSHPGEKDVLTF. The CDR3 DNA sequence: TGTGCCAGCAGTCACCCGGGGGAGAAGGACGTCCTGACTTTC.

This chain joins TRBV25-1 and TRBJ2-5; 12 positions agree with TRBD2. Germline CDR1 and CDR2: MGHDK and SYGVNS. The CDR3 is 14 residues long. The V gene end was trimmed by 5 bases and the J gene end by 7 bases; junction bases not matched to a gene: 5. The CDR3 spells CASSLAGGSGTQYF. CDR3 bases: TGTGCCAGCAGTCTAGCGGGGGGGTCGGGGACCCAGTACTTC.